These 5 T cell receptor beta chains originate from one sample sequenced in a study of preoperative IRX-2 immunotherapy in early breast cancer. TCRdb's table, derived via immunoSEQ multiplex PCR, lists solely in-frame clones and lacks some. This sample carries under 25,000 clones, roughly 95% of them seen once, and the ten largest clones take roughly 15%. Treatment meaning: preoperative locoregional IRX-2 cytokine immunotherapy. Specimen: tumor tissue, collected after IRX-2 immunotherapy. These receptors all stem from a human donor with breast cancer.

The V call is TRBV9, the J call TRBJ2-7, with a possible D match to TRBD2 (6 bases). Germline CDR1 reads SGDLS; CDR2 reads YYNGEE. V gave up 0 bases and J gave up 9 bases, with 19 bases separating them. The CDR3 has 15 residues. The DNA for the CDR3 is TGTGCCAGCAGCGTAGGTAGTGGGGGGTCCCCTGGGCAGTACTTC. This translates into CASSVGSGGSPGQYF.

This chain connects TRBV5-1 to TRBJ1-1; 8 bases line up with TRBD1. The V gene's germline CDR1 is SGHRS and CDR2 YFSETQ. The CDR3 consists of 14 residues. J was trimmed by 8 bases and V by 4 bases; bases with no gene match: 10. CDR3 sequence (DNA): TGCGCCAGCAGCCCGGGCGACAGGGGAGGCGAAGCTTTCTTT. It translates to CASSPGDRGGEAFF.

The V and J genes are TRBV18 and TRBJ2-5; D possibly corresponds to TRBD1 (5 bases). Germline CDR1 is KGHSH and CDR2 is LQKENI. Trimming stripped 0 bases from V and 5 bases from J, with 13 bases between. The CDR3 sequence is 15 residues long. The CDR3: CASSPPGQGWETQYF. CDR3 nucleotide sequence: TGTGCCAGCTCACCACCGGGGCAGGGTTGGGAGACCCAGTACTTC.

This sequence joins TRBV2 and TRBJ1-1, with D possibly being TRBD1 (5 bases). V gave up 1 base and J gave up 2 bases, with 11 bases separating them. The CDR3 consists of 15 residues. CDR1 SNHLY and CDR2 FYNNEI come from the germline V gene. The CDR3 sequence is CASSEGGVGNTEAFF. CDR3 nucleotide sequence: TGTGCCAGCAGTGAAGGGGGGGTTGGTAACACTGAAGCTTTCTTT.

CDR3 nucleotide sequence: TGTGCCAGTAGTATAGGGGCCAGGGCTACTGAAGCTTTCTTT. Amino acids: CASSIGARATEAFF. The gene calls are TRBV19 and TRBJ1-1; maybe TRBD1 (5 bases). Germline CDR1 is LNHDA and CDR2 is SQIVND (reference sequence). CDR3 length: 14 amino acids. The V and J ends lost 1 base and 5 bases respectively, with 11 bases between them. The variable domain in full, with the rest retrieved from reference TRBV19 and TRBJ1-1, is DGGITQSPKYLFRKEGQNVTLSCEQNLNHDAMYWYRQDPGQGLRLIYYSQIVNDFQKGDIAEGYSVSREKKESFPLTVTSAQKNPTAFYLCASSIGARATEAFFGQGTRLTVV.